One and the same sample provided the 32 T cell receptor beta chains below, sequenced in a study of blood T cell repertoires in COVID-19. Profiling relied on immunoSEQ multiplex PCR, and the TCRdb table lists in-frame clones only, not all of them. The sample holds a few hundred thousand clones, around 89% seen once. The sequencing sample was made of peripheral blood. These receptors all stem from a woman aged 60 to 75 with acute or convalescent COVID-19.

The chain is built from TRBV15 and TRBJ1-1, with 7 bases lining up with TRBD1. V lost 5 bases, J lost 4 bases, and 7 bases stayed unmatched. The CDR3 loop spans 14 amino acids. The germline gives CDR1 LNHNV, CDR2 YYDKDF (reference sequence). The CDR3 region is CATSGRQGGTEAFF. The DNA for the CDR3 is TGTGCCACCAGCGGACGACAGGGAGGCACTGAAGCTTTCTTT. Supplemented by reference TRBV15 and TRBJ1-1, the full variable domain reads DAMVIQNPRYQVTQFGKPVTLSCSQTLNHNVMYWYQQKSSQAPKLLFHYYDKDFNNEADTPDNFQSRRPNTSFCFLDIRSPGLGDTAMYLCATSGRQGGTEAFFGQGTRLTVV.

The V and J genes are TRBV6-5 and TRBJ2-7; 13 positions agree with TRBD2. Germline loops: CDR1 MNHEY, CDR2 SVGAGI. Unmatched junction bases numbered 4, after V lost 2 bases and J lost 3 bases. The CDR3 contains 16 residues. In nucleotides, the CDR3 is TGTGCCAGCAGTTACACGACTAGCGGGAGGAACTACGAGCAGTACTTC. Residues: CASSYTTSGRNYEQYF.

V usage is TRBV30 and J usage is TRBJ1-5, with D unclear. The length of the CDR3 is 14 residues. V shed 0 bases and J shed 3 bases, with 9 bases lying between them. CDR1 and CDR2 (germline): GTSNPN, SVGIG (reference sequence). DNA for the CDR3: TGTGCCTGGAGTGTGTACAGCTTCAATCAGCCCCAGCATTTT. Residues: CAWSVYSFNQPQHF.

This chain connects TRBV7-3 to TRBJ1-6, with D possibly being TRBD1 (5 bases). V lost 4 bases and J lost 5, with 6 bases in between. Germline CDR1 is SGHTA and CDR2 is FQGTGA. The CDR3 consists of 13 residues. CDR3 DNA sequence: TGTGCCAGCAGCTCCAGGGATAATTCACCCCTCCACTTT. This gives the protein CASSSRDNSPLHF.

The chain joins TRBV30 to TRBJ2-5, with 14 bases aligning to TRBD2. CDR1 GTSNPN and CDR2 SVGIG come from the germline V gene (reference sequence). The trim removed 3 bases at V and 5 bases at J, leaving 5 bases unmatched. The CDR3 totals 15 residues. The CDR3 loop is CAWSLGLAGAETQYF. DNA of the CDR3: TGTGCCTGGAGCCTGGGACTAGCGGGGGCGGAGACCCAGTACTTC.

This sequence joins TRBV5-4 and TRBJ1-1, with D perhaps TRBD1 (6 bases). Trimming removed 4 bases at V and 4 bases at J, with 11 bases between. The CDR3 consists of 13 residues. The V gene's germline CDR1 is SGHNT and CDR2 YYREEE (reference sequence). The CDR3 loop is CASSAGQSTEAFF. In DNA form, the CDR3 reads TGTGCCAGCAGCGCCGGACAGAGCACTGAAGCTTTCTTT.

The chain carries TRBV3-1 (or the pseudogene TRBV3-2) and TRBJ2-2, with no clear D. The V end lost 0 bases, the J end lost 5 bases, and 13 bases lay between the germline ends. This CDR3 region has 16 residues. Germline loops: CDR1 LGHDT, CDR2 YNNKEL (reference sequence). The CDR3 region is CASSQEWSPWTGELFF. The CDR3 DNA follows: TGTGCCAGCAGCCAAGAGTGGAGCCCGTGGACCGGGGAGCTGTTTTTT.

The chain couples TRBV21-1 to TRBJ1-3; the D segment call TRBD1 is taken from the table without a DNA check. TRBV21-1 is deemed a pseudogene. This CDR3 is 15 amino acids long. Written as DNA, the CDR3 is TGTGCCAGCAGCAAAGGGGGCCTCTCTGGAAACACCATATATTTT. Protein: CASSKGGLSGNTIYF.

V gene TRBV11-3 combines with J gene TRBJ2-2, with a weak D call TRBD2 (5 bases). This CDR3 is built from 13 residues. The germline V gene has CDR1 SGHNT and CDR2 YENEEA. V was trimmed by 5 bases and J by 5 bases, leaving 9 bases between them. As DNA, the CDR3 is TGTGCCAGCAGCAGCGGACCGACCGGGGAGCTGTTTTTT. It yields the protein CASSSGPTGELFF.

This sequence joins TRBV28 and TRBJ2-2; 7 bases line up with TRBD2. This CDR3 contains 15 residues. CDR1 MDHEN and CDR2 SYDVKM come from the germline V gene. V lost 8 bases to trimming and J lost 0 bases; unmatched junction nucleotides: 6. CDR3 loop: CASRPGGANTGELFF. The CDR3 bases are TGTGCCAGCCGCCCGGGGGGAGCGAACACCGGGGAGCTGTTTTTT.

This rearrangement joins TRBV9 to TRBJ2-2; TRBD2 is a possible D gene (5 bases). Trimming cost V 4 bases and J 5 bases, with 18 bases left between them. This CDR3 comprises 16 residues. Germline CDR1 and CDR2: SGDLS and YYNGEE. CDR3 loop: CASSPRGPDLTGELFF. For the CDR3, the DNA is TGTGCCAGCAGCCCCCGCGGTCCGGACTTGACCGGGGAGCTGTTTTTT.

This clone has a single count. The chain recombines TRBV28 with TRBJ1-4, with D uncertain. CDR3 size: 16 residues. V lost 3 bases, J lost 2 bases, and 13 bases lay in between. CDR1 and CDR2 from the germline V gene are MDHEN and SYDVKM. CDR3 in DNA: TGTGCCAGCAGTTTGCGTTTAACTAGGACTAATGAAAAACTGTTTTTT. Translating it yields CASSLRLTRTNEKLFF. The entire variable domain, with the rest obtained from reference TRBV28 and TRBJ1-4, is as follows: DVKVTQSSRYLVKRTGEKVFLECVQDMDHENMFWYRQDPGLGLRLIYFSYDVKMKEKGDIPEGYSVSREKKERFSLILESASTNQTSMYLCASSLRLTRTNEKLFFGSGTQLSVL.

In this sample, this clone turned up once. This chain joins TRBV2 and TRBJ2-2; the match to TRBD1 covers 8 bases. CDR1 SNHLY and CDR2 FYNNEI come from the germline V gene. The CDR3 contains 15 residues. The V and J ends lost 8 bases and 6 bases, in that order; junction bases with no gene match: 11. For the CDR3, the DNA is TGTGCCAGCGGTTCCGACAGGGGCCTACCCGGGGAGCTGTTTTTT. Protein: CASGSDRGLPGELFF.

Here the CDR3 reads CSVEDQQYLEAFF. The CDR3 DNA follows: TGCAGCGTTGAAGATCAACAGTACCTTGAAGCTTTCTTT. The V call is TRBV29-1, the J call TRBJ1-1; D is ambiguous. The V and J ends lost 0 bases and 7 bases respectively, with 12 bases between them. The germline V gene has CDR1 SQVTM and CDR2 ANQGSEA. The CDR3 contains 13 residues. Looking up the rest from reference TRBV29-1 and TRBJ1-1 gives the full variable domain: SAVISQKPSRDICQRGTSLTIQCQVDSQVTMMFWYRQQPGQSLTLIATANQGSEATYESGFVIDKFPISRPNLTFSTLTVSNMSPEDSSIYLCSVEDQQYLEAFFGQGTRLTVV.

The chain carries TRBV28 and TRBJ1-2; D might be TRBD1 (6 bases). V lost 4 bases and J 4 bases, leaving 7 bases between the germline ends. Germline CDR1 MDHEN, CDR2 SYDVKM. There are 12 residues in the CDR3. The CDR3 coding sequence is TGTGCCAGCAGTTCGGACAGCTATGGCTACACCTTC. It translates to CASSSDSYGYTF.

This rearrangement joins TRBV5-1 to TRBJ1-4; 10 bases are shared with TRBD1. CDR1 is SGHRS and CDR2 is YFSETQ in the germline V gene. The CDR3 is 18 amino acids. V was clipped by 2 bases and J by 0 bases; unmatched bases: 7. The CDR3 is CASSLLRDRGATNEKLFF. CDR3 DNA: TGCGCCAGCAGCTTACTGCGGGACAGGGGAGCAACTAATGAAAAACTGTTTTTT. Filled out from reference TRBV5-1 and TRBJ1-4, the complete variable domain reads KAGVTQTPRYLIKTRGQQVTLSCSPISGHRSVSWYQQTPGQGLQFLFEYFSETQRNKGNFPGRFSGRQFSNSRSEMNVSTLELGDSALYLCASSLLRDRGATNEKLFFGSGTQLSVL.

V and J are TRBV18 and TRBJ1-2, with 10 bases fitting TRBD1. Trimming removed 3 bases from V and 5 bases from J; junction bases left unmatched: 3. The CDR3 loop spans 14 amino acids. In germline, CDR1 is KGHSH, CDR2 LQKENI. CDR3 amino acids: CASSPSGQGYGYTF. The CDR3 region has the DNA TGTGCCAGCTCACCCTCGGGACAGGGGTATGGCTACACCTTC.

The chain is built from TRBV2 and TRBJ1-2; D might be TRBD1 (5 bases). The length of the CDR3 is 13 residues. CDR1 SNHLY and CDR2 FYNNEI come from the germline V gene. The V gene lost 4 bases and the J gene lost 3 bases, with 9 bases spanning the gap. The CDR3 here is CASSGQRDYGYTF. CDR3 DNA: TGTGCCAGCAGTGGACAGCGCGACTATGGCTACACCTTC.

This clone was found a few times. The chain has TRBV28 and TRBJ2-4; 7 bases line up with TRBD2. The CDR3 sequence is 13 residues long. CDR1 is MDHEN, CDR2 SYDVKM, per germline. The junction had 3 bases not matched to a gene; V was cut back by 3 bases and J by 7 bases. CDR3 coding DNA: TGTGCCAGCAGTTTTGGGGGGGAGAACATTCAGTACTTC. Amino acid sequence: CASSFGGENIQYF.

The chain has TRBV5-4 and TRBJ2-5, with 11 positions matching TRBD2. J lost 4 bases, V lost 4 bases, and 9 bases had no gene match. This CDR3 spans 16 amino acids. Looked up from germline, CDR1 is SGHNT and CDR2 is YYREEE (reference sequence). CDR3 residues: CASSIPTGTSGETQYF. In DNA, the CDR3 is TGTGCCAGCAGCATCCCCACCGGGACTAGCGGAGAGACCCAGTACTTC.

The V gene is TRBV5-4, the J gene TRBJ1-6, with D uncertain. This CDR3 is 16 amino acids long. Germline loops: CDR1 SGHNT, CDR2 YYREEE (reference sequence). Trimming left V 0 bases short and J 8 bases short, with 15 bases between. The CDR3 nucleotides are TGTGCCAGCAGCTTGGAGGCAGTTGGCGGTTATTCACCCCTCCACTTT. Translated, it gives CASSLEAVGGYSPLHF.

The chain carries TRBV2 and TRBJ2-3; D may be TRBD2 (6 bases). The CDR3 runs 15 residues. The germline CDR1 and CDR2 sequences are SNHLY and FYNNEI. V was trimmed by 4 bases and J by 0 bases, leaving 11 bases between them. The CDR3 region has the DNA TGTGCCAGCAGTGCTAGCGTCTCTAGCACAGATACGCAGTATTTT. Protein product: CASSASVSSTDTQYF.

The CDR3 is CASSTGQGLATNEKLFF. Written as DNA, the CDR3 is TGTGCCAGCAGTACGGGACAGGGACTTGCAACTAATGAAAAACTGTTTTTT. The chain couples TRBV27 to TRBJ1-4; 9 bases line up with TRBD1. With 5 bases clipped from V and 0 bases from J, the junction kept 7 bases outside the gene matches. Germline assignment: CDR1 MNHEY and CDR2 SMNVEV (reference sequence). The CDR3 covers 17 residues.

The chain uses TRBV9 and TRBJ2-1; the D gene is possibly TRBD1 (6 bases). V was clipped by 3 bases and J by 2 bases, with 24 bases between them. The CDR3 has 19 residues. Germline loops: CDR1 SGDLS, CDR2 YYNGEE. The CDR3: CASSGQTGQNLNPYNEQFF. Written as DNA, the CDR3 is TGTGCCAGCAGCGGCCAGACCGGACAGAACCTTAACCCCTACAATGAGCAGTTCTTC.

The rearrangement uses TRBV28 and TRBJ2-1; 9 bases line up with TRBD1. The germline V gene encodes CDR1 MDHEN and CDR2 SYDVKM. The ends lost 3 bases at V and 10 bases at J; junction bases unmatched: 7. The CDR3 is 14 amino acids. The CDR3 is CASSFGDRVREQFF. The DNA for the CDR3 is TGTGCCAGCAGTTTCGGGGACAGGGTAAGGGAGCAGTTCTTC.

J is TRBJ1-2 and V is TRBV28, with unresolved D. The CDR3 runs to 13 residues. V shed 6 bases and J shed 0 bases, with 8 bases lying between them. In germline, CDR1 is MDHEN, CDR2 SYDVKM. CDR3 sequence: CASSWPTNYGYTF. The CDR3 nucleotides are TGTGCCAGCAGCTGGCCCACTAACTATGGCTACACCTTC.

V and J are TRBV5-1 and TRBJ1-1; D call uncertain. The CDR3 has 14 amino acids. Trimming removed 0 bases at V and 6 bases at J, with 12 bases between. Germline CDR1 is SGHRS and CDR2 is YFSETQ. The CDR3 loop is CASSLGLTEPEAFF. In nucleotides, the CDR3 is TGCGCCAGCAGCTTGGGGCTTACGGAGCCTGAAGCTTTCTTT. The variable domain in full, completed from reference TRBV5-1 and TRBJ1-1, reads KAGVTQTPRYLIKTRGQQVTLSCSPISGHRSVSWYQQTPGQGLQFLFEYFSETQRNKGNFPGRFSGRQFSNSRSEMNVSTLELGDSALYLCASSLGLTEPEAFFGQGTRLTVV.

This chain joins TRBV9 and TRBJ1-5, with D perhaps matching TRBD1 (6 bases). The CDR3 contains 16 residues. The V end lost 4 bases, the J end lost 2 bases, and 16 bases lay between the germline ends. The germline V gene encodes CDR1 SGDLS and CDR2 YYNGEE. The CDR3: CASSTNRDLGNQPQHF. The CDR3 DNA follows: TGTGCCAGCAGCACCAACAGGGATTTGGGCAATCAGCCCCAGCATTTT. The full variable domain, in which reference TRBV9 and TRBJ1-5 provide the parts outside the CDR3, is DSGVTQTPKHLITATGQRVTLRCSPRSGDLSVYWYQQSLDQGLQFLIQYYNGEERAKGNILERFSAQQFPDLHSELNLSSLELGDSALYFCASSTNRDLGNQPQHFGDGTRLSIL.

The genes are TRBV28 and TRBJ1-4; possible D gene TRBD1, 5 bases. Germline values: CDR1 MDHEN, CDR2 SYDVKM. Trimming pared 8 bases from V and 12 bases from J, leaving 19 bases between. The CDR3 has 13 amino acids. The chain's CDR3 is CASLAAGPQELFF. In DNA, the CDR3 is TGTGCCAGCCTTGCCGCGGGACCTCAGGAACTGTTTTTT. The whole variable domain, remainder taken from reference TRBV28 and TRBJ1-4, is DVKVTQSSRYLVKRTGEKVFLECVQDMDHENMFWYRQDPGLGLRLIYFSYDVKMKEKGDIPEGYSVSREKKERFSLILESASTNQTSMYLCASLAAGPQELFFGSGTQLSVL.

The CDR3 loop reads CASSLGDRGVRGNTIYF. DNA for the CDR3: TGTGCCAGCAGCTTGGGGGACAGGGGGGTACGCGGAAACACCATATATTTT. The J gene is TRBJ1-3, the V gene TRBV7-2; 11 nucleotides line up with TRBD1. From germline, CDR1 is SGHTA and CDR2 FQGNSA. The CDR3 has 17 residues. V gave up 3 bases and J gave up 4 bases; unmatched junction bases: 8. The full variable domain, its missing parts supplied by reference TRBV7-2 and TRBJ1-3, is GAGVSQSPSNKVTEKGKDVELRCDPISGHTALYWYRQSLGQGLEFLIYFQGNSAPDKSGLPSDRFSAERTGGSVSTLTIQRTQQEDSAVYLCASSLGDRGVRGNTIYFGEGSWLTVV.

The CDR3 bases are TGTGCCGCAGCTCCGGGACAGAACACCGGGGAGCTGTTTTTT. Translation: CAAAPGQNTGELFF. The J gene is TRBJ2-2, the V gene TRBV7-9, with D possibly being TRBD1 (6 bases). V lost 11 bases, J lost 1 base, and 14 bases lay in between. Germline values: CDR1 SEHNR, CDR2 FQNEAQ (reference sequence). The CDR3 spans 14 residues.

The CDR3 DNA reads as TGTGCCAGCAGCTGGGGCGGGAGCAGCACCGGGGAGCTGTTTTTT. Its protein product is CASSWGGSSTGELFF. This rearrangement joins TRBV9 to TRBJ2-2, with 7 bases identical to TRBD2. After removal of 4 bases from V and 4 bases from J, the junction contained 7 bases not matched to a gene. CDR3 length: 15 amino acids. Per germline, CDR1 SGDLS and CDR2 YYNGEE.